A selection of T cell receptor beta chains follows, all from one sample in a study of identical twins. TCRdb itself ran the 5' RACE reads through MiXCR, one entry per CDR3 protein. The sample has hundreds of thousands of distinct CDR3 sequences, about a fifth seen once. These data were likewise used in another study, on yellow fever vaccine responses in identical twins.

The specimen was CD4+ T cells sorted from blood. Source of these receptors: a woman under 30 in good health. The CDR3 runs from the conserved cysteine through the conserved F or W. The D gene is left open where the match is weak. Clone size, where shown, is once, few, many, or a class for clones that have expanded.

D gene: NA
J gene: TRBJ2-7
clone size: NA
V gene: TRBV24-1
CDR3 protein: CATSDRTGYEQYF
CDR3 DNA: TGTGCCACCAGTGACCGAACAGGCTACGAGCAGTACTTC

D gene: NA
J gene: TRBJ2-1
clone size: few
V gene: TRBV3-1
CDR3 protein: CASSPGGSAGAYNEQFF
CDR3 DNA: TGTGCCAGCAGCCCCGGAGGTTCTGCTGGGGCTTACAATGAGCAGTTCTTC

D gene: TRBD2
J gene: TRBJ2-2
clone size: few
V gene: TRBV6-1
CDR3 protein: CASSRSGLAGGPPGELFF
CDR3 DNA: TGTGCCAGCAGCCGATCGGGACTAGCGGGAGGGCCCCCCGGGGAGCTGTTTTTT

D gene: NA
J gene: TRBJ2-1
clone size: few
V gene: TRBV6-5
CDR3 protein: CASSYSGSESYNEQFF
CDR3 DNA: TGTGCCAGCAGTTACTCCGGGAGCGAGTCCTACAATGAGCAGTTCTTC

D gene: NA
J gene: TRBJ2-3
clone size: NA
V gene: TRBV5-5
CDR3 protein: CASSQRGAGTVTDTQYF
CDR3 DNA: TGTGCCAGCAGCCAGAGGGGTGCAGGGACTGTCACAGATACGCAGTATTTT

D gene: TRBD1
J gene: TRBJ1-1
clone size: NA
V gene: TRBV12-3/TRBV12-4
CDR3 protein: CASSGGQGKNTEAFF
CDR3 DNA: TGTGCCAGCAGCGGGGGACAGGGAAAAAACACTGAAGCTTTCTTT

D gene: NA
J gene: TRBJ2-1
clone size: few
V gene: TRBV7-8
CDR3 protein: CASSLREGSGGEQFF
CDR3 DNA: TGTGCCAGCAGCTTAAGGGAGGGGTCAGGGGGTGAGCAGTTCTTC

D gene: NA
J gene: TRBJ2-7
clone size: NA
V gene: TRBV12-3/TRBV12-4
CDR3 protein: CASSFIHEQYF
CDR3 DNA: TGTGCCAGCAGTTTCATTCACGAGCAGTACTTC

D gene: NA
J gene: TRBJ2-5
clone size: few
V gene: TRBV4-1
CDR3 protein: CASSQDNHRTETQYF
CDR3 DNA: TGCGCCAGCAGCCAAGATAACCATCGGACAGAGACCCAGTACTTC

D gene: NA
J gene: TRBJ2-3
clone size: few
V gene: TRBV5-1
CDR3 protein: CASSLGTWEDTQYF
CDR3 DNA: TGCGCCAGCAGCTTAGGGACATGGGAGGATACGCAGTATTTT

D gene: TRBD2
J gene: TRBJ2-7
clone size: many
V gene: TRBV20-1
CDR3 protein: CSARSGSSYEQYF
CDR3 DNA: TGCAGTGCTAGAAGCGGGAGCTCCTACGAGCAGTACTTC

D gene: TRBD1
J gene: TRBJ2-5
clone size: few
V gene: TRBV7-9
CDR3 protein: CASSKGQGSETQYF
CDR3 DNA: TGTGCCAGCAGCAAAGGACAGGGTTCAGAGACCCAGTACTTC

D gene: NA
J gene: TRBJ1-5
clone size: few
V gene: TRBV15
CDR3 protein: CATSGRGNQPQHF
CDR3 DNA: TGTGCCACCAGTGGAAGGGGCAATCAGCCCCAGCATTTT

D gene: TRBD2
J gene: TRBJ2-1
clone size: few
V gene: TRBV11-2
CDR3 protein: CASSFIGTSGNEQFF
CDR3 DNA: TGTGCCAGCAGCTTCATCGGGACTAGCGGGAATGAGCAGTTCTTC

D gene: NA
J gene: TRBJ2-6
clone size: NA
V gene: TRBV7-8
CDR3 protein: CASSLRVLQNSGANVLTF
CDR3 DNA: TGTGCCAGCAGCCTTCGGGTCCTACAGAACTCTGGGGCCAACGTCCTGACTTTC

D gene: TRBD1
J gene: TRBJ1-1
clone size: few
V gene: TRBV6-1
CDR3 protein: CASSRRGQGGTNTEAFF
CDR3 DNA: TGTGCCAGCAGTCGGCGGGGACAGGGCGGAACGAACACTGAAGCTTTCTTT